This entry is about one TCR beta chain. V lost 10 bases to trimming and J lost 6 bases, with 21 bases between them. Germline V lookup: CDR1 MDHEN, CDR2 SYDVKM. The CDR3 runs 14 residues. Here immunoSEQ multiplex PCR was the method, and the copy in TCRdb shows in-frame clones only, minus some. The profile shows 250,000 to 350,000 clones, around 85% of them singletons. The data were obtained in a study of blood T cell repertoires in COVID-19. Material: peripheral blood. The source is a woman aged 25 to 39 who had recovered from COVID-19. The J gene is TRBJ1-2, the V gene TRBV28, with no clear D. CDR3 residues: CATPADYIIDGYTF. DNA for the CDR3: TGTGCCACTCCGGCCGACTATATTATCGATGGCTACACCTTC.